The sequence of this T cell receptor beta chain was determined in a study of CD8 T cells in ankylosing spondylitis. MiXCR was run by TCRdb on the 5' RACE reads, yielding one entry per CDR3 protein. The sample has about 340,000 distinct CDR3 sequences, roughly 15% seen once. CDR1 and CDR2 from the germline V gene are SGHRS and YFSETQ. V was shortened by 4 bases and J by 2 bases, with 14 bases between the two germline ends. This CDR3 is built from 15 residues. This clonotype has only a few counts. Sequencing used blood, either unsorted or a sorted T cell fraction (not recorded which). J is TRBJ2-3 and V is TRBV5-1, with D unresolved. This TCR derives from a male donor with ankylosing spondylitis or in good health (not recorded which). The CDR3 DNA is TGCGCCAGCAGCCCGGGCGGCTCTTACACAGATACGCAGTATTTT. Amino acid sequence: CASSPGGSYTDTQYF.